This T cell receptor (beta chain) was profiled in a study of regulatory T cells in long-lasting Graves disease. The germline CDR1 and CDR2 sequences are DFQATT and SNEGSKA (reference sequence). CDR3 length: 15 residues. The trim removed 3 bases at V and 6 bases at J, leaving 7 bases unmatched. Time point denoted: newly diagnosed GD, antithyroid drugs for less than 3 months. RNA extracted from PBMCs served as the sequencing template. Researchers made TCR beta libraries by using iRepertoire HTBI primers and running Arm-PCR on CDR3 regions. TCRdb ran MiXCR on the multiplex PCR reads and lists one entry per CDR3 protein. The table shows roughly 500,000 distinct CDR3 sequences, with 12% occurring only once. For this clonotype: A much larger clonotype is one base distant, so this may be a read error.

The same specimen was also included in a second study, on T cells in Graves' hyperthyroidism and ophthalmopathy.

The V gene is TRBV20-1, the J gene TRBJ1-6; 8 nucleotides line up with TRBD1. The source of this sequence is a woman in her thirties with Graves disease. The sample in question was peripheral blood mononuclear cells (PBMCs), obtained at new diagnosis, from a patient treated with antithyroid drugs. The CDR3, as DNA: TGCAGTGCTAGTGAGTGGGACAGGTGTAATTCACCCCTCCACTTT. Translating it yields CSASEWDRCNSPLHF.